A single sample gave rise to the 22 T cell receptor beta chains below, sequenced in a study of CD8+ T cells in alopecia areata (dated by TCRdb to the late 2010s). To prepare the library, the immunoSEQ multiplex PCR assay was applied. RNA was extracted from all samples and reverse transcribed into cDNA as template for TCR sequencing. What TCRdb holds here is the immuneACCESS table cut down to in-frame rearrangements. Part of the clones is not present; checked against another copy, under half of the missing clones reflect an unresolved V gene, and the others are unexplained. The sample table holds 150,000 or so clones, of which roughly 60% were seen once. 4.5% to 5% of the sample lies in the top ten. The sample consisted of CD4+ T cells sorted from blood. All receptors derive from a human donor in good health.

The chain joins TRBV29-1 to TRBJ2-2; 8 bases are shared with TRBD2. The CDR3 is made up of 14 amino acids. Trimming at V came to 5 bases and at J to 0 bases, leaving 2 bases not matched to a gene. Germline lookup yields CDR1 SQVTM and CDR2 ANQGSEA. The CDR3 sequence: CSVNSGTNTGELFF. Here the CDR3 DNA reads TGCAGCGTTAATAGCGGGACGAACACCGGGGAGCTGTTTTTT.

Notes on this clone: The sample carries other DNA sequences with the same CDR3. V gene TRBV7-9 combines with J gene TRBJ2-1; D not resolved. The CDR3 sequence is 11 residues long. Germline V CDR1 and CDR2: SEHNR, FQNEAQ (reference sequence). Trimming left V 3 bases short and J 7 bases short, with 4 bases between. CDR3 sequence reads: CASSLRNEQFF. The CDR3 nucleotides are TGTGCCAGCAGCTTGAGGAATGAGCAGTTCTTC.

The chain combines TRBV29-1 with TRBJ2-7; unclear D gene. The CDR3 extends over 13 amino acids. Germline V gene lookup returns CDR1 SQVTM and CDR2 ANQGSEA. The germline V and J ends were trimmed by 7 bases and 3 bases, with 16 bases remaining between them. The chain's CDR3 is CSALRGGDYEQYF. Written as DNA, the CDR3 is TGCAGCGCTCTCCGAGGCGGTGACTACGAGCAGTACTTC.

The chain joins TRBV4-1 to TRBJ2-1, with TRBD2 identical over 8 bases. The CDR3 loop spans 16 amino acids. J gave up 10 bases and V 4 bases, and 15 bases lay outside the gene matches. Germline V gene data show CDR1 as MGHRA and CDR2 as YSYEKL. CDR3 in amino acids: CASSPEPLAGGGEQFF. CDR3 in DNA: TGCGCCAGCAGCCCTGAGCCGCTGGCGGGAGGAGGAGAGCAGTTCTTC.

V usage is TRBV5-1 and J usage is TRBJ1-2, with D maybe TRBD1 (6 bases). Germline-derived CDR1 and CDR2 are SGHRS and YFSETQ. CDR3 length: 16 amino acids. V lost 4 bases, J lost 4 bases, and 20 bases lay in between. The chain's CDR3 is CASSPNDRSPGYGYTF. The CDR3 DNA sequence: TGCGCCAGCAGCCCTAATGACAGGTCACCTGGCTATGGCTACACCTTC. Full variable domain (rest looked up from reference TRBV5-1 and TRBJ1-2): KAGVTQTPRYLIKTRGQQVTLSCSPISGHRSVSWYQQTPGQGLQFLFEYFSETQRNKGNFPGRFSGRQFSNSRSEMNVSTLELGDSALYLCASSPNDRSPGYGYTFGSGTRLTVV.

This chain links TRBV29-1 with TRBJ2-5, with 8 bases that match TRBD2. This CDR3 is built from 13 residues. Germline-derived CDR1 and CDR2 are SQVTM and ANQGSEA. V shed 1 base, J shed 4 bases, and the junction held 2 bases outside the gene matches. As DNA, the CDR3 is TGCAGCGTTGAAGCGGGAGGGTTAGAGACCCAGTACTTC. Translating it yields CSVEAGGLETQYF.

The V gene is TRBV29-1, the J gene TRBJ2-1, with unresolved D. From germline, CDR1 is SQVTM and CDR2 ANQGSEA. Trimming took off 5 bases at V and 2 bases at J, with 13 bases between the two ends. This CDR3 is built from 14 residues. CDR3: CSVPLYPAYNEQFF. The CDR3 bases are TGCAGCGTTCCCCTTTACCCGGCCTACAATGAGCAGTTCTTC.

This chain joins TRBV29-1 and TRBJ2-7; D tentatively reads TRBD1 or TRBD2 (5 bases each). Germline V lookup: CDR1 SQVTM, CDR2 ANQGSEA. The CDR3 runs to 13 residues. V lost 4 bases and J 6 bases, leaving 16 bases between the germline ends. CDR3 in DNA: TGCAGCGTTGGACGGGGCTTGCTCGGCGAGCAGTACTTC. Translation: CSVGRGLLGEQYF.

CDR3 protein: CSVSRIGETQYF. The CDR3 bases are TGCAGCGTTTCTAGGATTGGAGAGACCCAGTACTTC. The rearrangement links TRBV29-1 to TRBJ2-5; no clear D. Trimming stripped 5 bases from V and 4 bases from J, with 11 bases between. Per the germline V gene, CDR1 is SQVTM and CDR2 is ANQGSEA. This CDR3 spans 12 amino acids.

The J gene is TRBJ2-7, the V gene TRBV27; 11 positions match TRBD2. The CDR3 has 14 residues. The germline V gene has CDR1 MNHEY and CDR2 SMNVEV (reference sequence). The V and J ends lost 9 bases and 0 bases, in that order; junction bases with no gene match: 4. CDR3 nucleotides: TGTGCCAGGACCACTAGCGGGAGCTCCTACGAGCAGTACTTC. Protein sequence: CARTTSGSSYEQYF.

This clone was detected once. CDR3 loop: CASSSQGLLTTTNGYTF. The CDR3 DNA sequence: TGTGCCAGCTCGTCCCAGGGTCTACTGACGACTACCAATGGCTACACCTTC. The chain is built from TRBV9 and TRBJ1-2, with D possibly being TRBD1 (5 bases). CDR1 is SGDLS and CDR2 is YYNGEE in the germline V gene. This CDR3 region has 17 residues. Trimming removed 7 bases from V and 6 bases from J, with 28 bases in between.

This clone has a handful of counts. V usage is TRBV29-1 and J usage is TRBJ2-7; D possibly corresponds to TRBD1 (6 bases). V lost 7 bases and J lost 7, with 20 bases in between. Germline V gene lookup returns CDR1 SQVTM and CDR2 ANQGSEA. The CDR3 totals 13 residues. This CDR3 is CSAQEQGIGEQYF. The DNA for the CDR3 is TGCAGCGCTCAGGAACAGGGAATCGGGGAGCAGTACTTC.

The chain uses TRBV30 and TRBJ2-2; 10 nucleotides line up with TRBD1. V lost 2 bases to trimming and J lost 5 bases; unmatched junction nucleotides: 8. Germline V gene sequence: CDR1 GTSNPN, CDR2 SVGIG (reference sequence). The CDR3 spans 16 residues. The CDR3 region has the DNA TGTGCCTGGAGTCGACCTCCGGGACAGGGGACCGGGGAGCTGTTTTTT. The encoded protein is CAWSRPPGQGTGELFF.

This chain joins TRBV6-5 and TRBJ1-5, with 9 positions matching TRBD1. The CDR3 has 13 residues. V shed 6 bases and J 7 bases; nucleotides not matched to a gene: 4. Germline loops: CDR1 MNHEY, CDR2 SVGAGI. This CDR3 reads CASRRQGGQPQHF. In nucleotides, the CDR3 is TGTGCCAGCAGAAGACAGGGGGGACAGCCCCAGCATTTT.

V and J are TRBV29-1 and TRBJ2-7; D is possibly TRBD1 (6 bases). Germline CDR1 is SQVTM and CDR2 is ANQGSEA. The CDR3 length is 12 residues. V was clipped by 6 bases and J by 4 bases, with 13 bases between them. The DNA for the CDR3 is TGCAGCGTCCAGGGGACACGGTACGAGCAGTACTTC. This sequence encodes CSVQGTRYEQYF.

The chain carries TRBV6-5 and TRBJ2-1; possibly TRBD1 or TRBD2 for D (5 bases each). The CDR3 is 15 amino acids. Germline loops: CDR1 MNHEY, CDR2 SVGAGI. The V end lost 2 bases, the J end lost 6 bases, and 14 bases lay between the germline ends. This CDR3 reads CASSYVRGRGNEQFF. In DNA form, the CDR3 reads TGTGCCAGCAGTTACGTGAGGGGCCGGGGCAATGAGCAGTTCTTC.

The table lists this clone with a few counts. The chain employs TRBV29-1 and TRBJ2-5; D remains unclear. Trimming removed 3 bases from V and 2 bases from J, with 7 bases in between. Germline CDR1 reads SQVTM; CDR2 reads ANQGSEA. This CDR3 has 12 amino acids. The CDR3 sequence is CSVDDNQETQYF. CDR3 DNA sequence: TGCAGCGTTGATGACAATCAAGAGACCCAGTACTTC.

V gene TRBV5-6 combines with J gene TRBJ1-1; no clear D gene. V was shortened by 4 bases and J by 2 bases, with 12 bases between the two germline ends. Germline lookup yields CDR1 SGHDT and CDR2 YYEEEE. CDR3 length: 14 amino acids. CDR3 bases: TGTGCCAGCAGCATCCGACACCCTAACACTGAAGCTTTCTTT. It encodes CASSIRHPNTEAFF. Full variable domain (missing parts from reference TRBV5-6 and TRBJ1-1): DAGVTQSPTHLIKTRGQQVTLRCSPKSGHDTVSWYQQALGQGPQFIFQYYEEEERQRGNFPDRFSGHQFPNYSSELNVNALLLGDSALYLCASSIRHPNTEAFFGQGTRLTVV.

Only one count was recorded for this clone. J is TRBJ1-5 and V is TRBV30, with TRBD1 as a possible D gene (6 bases). The CDR3 is made up of 13 amino acids. V lost 5 bases and J lost 7, with 15 bases in between. Germline V CDR1 and CDR2: GTSNPN, SVGIG (reference sequence). The CDR3 DNA reads as TGTGCCTGGGATGGGGGCCAGGGGCAGCCCCAGCATTTT. Protein sequence: CAWDGGQGQPQHF.

The chain uses TRBV9 and TRBJ2-1; no clear D gene. The CDR3 extends over 15 amino acids. V was cut by 0 bases and J by 5 bases, with 12 bases left in between. The V gene's germline CDR1 is SGDLS and CDR2 YYNGEE. Written as DNA, the CDR3 is TGTGCCAGCAGCGTAGAGATAGCCCAGGACAATGAGCAGTTCTTC. The encoded protein is CASSVEIAQDNEQFF.

V gene TRBV4-1 combines with J gene TRBJ2-2, with 10 bases fitting TRBD2. Trimming at V came to 0 bases and at J to 7 bases, leaving 14 bases not matched to a gene. CDR1 and CDR2 (germline): MGHRA, YSYEKL. The CDR3 is 19 residues long. In nucleotides, the CDR3 is TGCGCCAGCAGCCAAGATCCGGCTAGCGGGAGACTAGGTGACGGGGAGCTGTTTTTT. Its protein is CASSQDPASGRLGDGELFF.

This chain joins TRBV7-2 and TRBJ2-7; no reliable D call. Looked up from germline, CDR1 is SGHTA and CDR2 is FQGNSA. The CDR3 spans 13 residues. The V end was cut by 5 bases, the J end by 8 bases, with 16 bases between. CDR3 sequence: CASSNHRASKQYF. As DNA, the CDR3 is TGTGCCAGCAGCAACCATAGGGCCTCTAAGCAGTACTTC.